This TCR beta chain was identified in a study of T cell responses to AZD1222 COVID-19 vaccine. CDR3 length equals 14 residues. Germline V gene data show CDR1 as LNHDA and CDR2 as SQIVND (reference sequence). After removal of 8 bases from V and 4 bases from J, the junction contained 8 bases not matched to a gene. About this clone itself: The target antigen is unknown.

Using immunoSEQ multiplex PCR, the repertoire was profiled, and TCRdb retains in-frame clones only, with some absent. The sample includes fewer than 70,000 clones, 80% of them seen just once. Study observations and caveats: Nearly half of spike-specific TCRs reportedly go after variant regions that carry no mutations.

This TCR derives from an adult who received the AZD1222 COVID-19 vaccine. This sequence joins TRBV19 and TRBJ2-7, with 10 bases fitting TRBD1. The sequenced sample was peripheral blood, obtained 28 days after the second AZD1222 dose. This CDR3 is CASAETGGRYEQYF. The CDR3 DNA reads TGTGCCAGTGCAGAGACAGGGGGCAGATACGAGCAGTACTTC.